Sequencing of this TCR beta chain was carried out in a study of T cells after yellow fever vaccination. Trimming left V 8 bases short and J 6 bases short, with 17 bases between. The CDR3 covers 14 residues. In this sample, this clonotype turned up many times. Conversion of TCR transcripts into cDNA relied on 5'RACE template switching, which added a universal primer site and UMIs. TCRdb re-called the 5' RACE reads with MiXCR, one entry per CDR3 protein. The table records 300,000 to 400,000 distinct CDR3 sequences, 4% of them present only once. The chain combines TRBV12-3 or TRBV12-4 with TRBJ1-5, with no clear D. The sample here was PBMCs, taken 5 days after the yellow fever booster vaccination. The receptor comes from a man younger than 30 who received the YFV17D yellow fever vaccine. CDR3 nucleotide sequence: TGTGCCAGCGCCTGGGTGGGAGACGGTCAGCCCCAGCATTTT. It yields the protein CASAWVGDGQPQHF.